This T cell receptor beta chain was sequenced during a study of blood T cell repertoires in COVID-19. Overall study context: Acute and convalescent COVID-19 samples came from the United States, Italy and Spain.

CDR1 is SNHLY, CDR2 FYNNEI, per germline. Trimming cost V 8 bases and J 0 bases, with 5 bases left between them. This CDR3 comprises 12 residues. Profiling relied on immunoSEQ multiplex PCR, and the TCRdb table lists in-frame clones only, not all of them. In the table there are 60,000 to 75,000 clones, roughly 85% of which are singletons. The V gene is TRBV2, the J gene TRBJ1-3; D is possibly TRBD1 (5 bases). Material: peripheral blood. This receptor was taken from a young man with acute or convalescent COVID-19. The CDR3 protein is CASGASGNTIYF. The CDR3, as DNA: TGTGCCAGCGGGGCCTCTGGAAACACCATATATTTT.